These T cell receptor beta chains were read from a single sample in a study of blood T cell repertoires in COVID-19. Only in-frame clones appear in the TCRdb table, and some are missing; sequencing was by immunoSEQ multiplex PCR. The sample carries about 480,000 clones, approximately 92% recorded once. The sample taken for sequencing was peripheral blood. The source of these receptors is a man aged 18-30 years with COVID-19, enrolled during active disease. CDR3s include the opening cysteine and the closing phenylalanine or tryptophan. A D gene is named only where the DNA matches it firmly. Only part of the rows carry a size: once, few, many, or a class if the clone is expanded.

v_gene	j_gene	d_gene	abundance	CDR3nt	CDR3aa
TRBV6-5	TRBJ1-5	NA	NA	TGTGCCAGCAGTACCTCGTCAGATCAGCCCCAGCATTTT	CASSTSSDQPQHF
TRBV24-1	TRBJ2-3	TRBD1	NA	TGTGCCACCAGTGATCGTACAGGGGAAGGTACGCAGTATTTT	CATSDRTGEGTQYF
TRBV5-1	TRBJ2-5	NA	NA	TGCGCCAGCAGTTATATAGCGGTCCCGACACAAGAGACCCAGTACTTC	CASSYIAVPTQETQYF
TRBV4-2	TRBJ2-3	NA	NA	TGTGCCAGCAGCCAAGAAAGTGCAGATCCCGCAGATACGCAGTATTTT	CASSQESADPADTQYF
TRBV19	TRBJ2-4	NA	NA	TGTGCCAGTAATCAGGGTTCCAAAAACATTCAGTACTTC	CASNQGSKNIQYF
TRBV11-3	TRBJ2-7	NA	NA	TGTGCCAGCAGCCTTTCCGGGGTCTCCTACGAGCAGTACTTC	CASSLSGVSYEQYF
TRBV2	TRBJ1-6	TRBD1	NA	TGTGCCAGCAACCCACAGGGGGCGAATTCACCCCTCCACTTT	CASNPQGANSPLHF
TRBV30	TRBJ2-7	NA	NA	TGTGCCTGGGATCACAGCGGCGAGCAGTACTTC	CAWDHSGEQYF
TRBV7-6	TRBJ2-1	TRBD2	NA	TGTGCCAGCAGTGCCGGACTAGCGGCCCACAATGAGCAGTTCTTC	CASSAGLAAHNEQFF
TRBV5-5	TRBJ2-2	NA	NA	TGTGCCAGCAGCCAAGACAGGGCGGGACTCACGAACACCGGGGAGCTGTTTTTT	CASSQDRAGLTNTGELFF
TRBV30	TRBJ1-5	NA	few	TGTGCCTGGAGCGGACAGACTGGTCAGCCCCAGCATTTT	CAWSGQTGQPQHF
TRBV6-5	TRBJ1-6	NA	NA	TGTGCCAGCAGCATAGACAGCTCCTATAATTCACCCCTCCACTTT	CASSIDSSYNSPLHF
TRBV3-1/TRBV3-2	TRBJ2-7	NA	NA	TGTGCCAGCAGCCAAAGAAGGAGTATCCACGAGCAGTACTTC	CASSQRRSIHEQYF
TRBV7-9	TRBJ2-2	NA	NA	TGTGCCAGCAGCTCGACCCGAGAGGCCGGGGAGCTGTTTTTT	CASSSTREAGELFF
TRBV3-1/TRBV3-2	TRBJ1-6	NA	NA	TGTGCCAGCAGCACCCAACAGGGAAACGATAATTCACCCCTCCACTTT	CASSTQQGNDNSPLHF
TRBV2	TRBJ2-7	NA	NA	TGTGCCAGCAGTAGTGGGGCGGGGCAAACCCACGAGCAGTACTTC	CASSSGAGQTHEQYF